Only one count was recorded for the clone carrying this TCR beta chain. The sample originates from a study of blood T cell repertoires in COVID-19. Study-wide background: From the United States, Italy and Spain came samples of acute and convalescent COVID-19. PBMCs, B-cell-depleted T cells, or T cells provided the cDNA or gDNA that made up the material.

Assay used: immunoSEQ multiplex PCR; TCRdb lists only in-frame clones, some missing. The sample shows 350,000 to 400,000 clones, approximately 90% of them seen only once. Those who participated ranged in age from about 18 to 89 years and resided in about two dozen US areas. Clinical histories supplied by participants themselves formed the basis of cohort assignment. The CDR3 consists of 15 residues. With 4 bases removed from V and 5 bases from J, the gap between germline ends came to 16 bases. CDR1 and CDR2 from the germline V gene are SGHVS and FQNEAQ. The TCR sequence derives from a woman between 40 and 50 years old who had been exposed to COVID-19. The rearrangement links TRBV7-8 to TRBJ2-3, with a weak D call TRBD2 (6 bases). The sequenced material came from PBMCs or T cells enriched from blood (not recorded which). The CDR3 reads CASSSRRGKGDTQYF. For the CDR3, the DNA is TGTGCCAGCAGCTCACGACGGGGGAAGGGAGATACGCAGTATTTT.